This note documents a single T cell receptor beta chain sequence. What it recognizes is unknown. The data originate from a study of Ad26.COV2.S vaccination and SARS-CoV-2 variants. Study-wide points: Non-spike TCR breadth was similar in vaccine and placebo recipients. Substantial breadth was reportedly displayed by spike-specific CD8+ and CD4+ T cell responses after vaccination. Spike-specific TCR breadth was greater in vaccine than placebo recipients. There was a possibility that the TCR breadth and depth analyses underestimated total T cell responses.

TCRdb keeps only in-frame clones here, not all; method: immunoSEQ multiplex PCR. The top ten hold around 6.3% of the sample, which has 150,000 to 200,000 clones, roughly 87% seen once. The V and J ends lost 4 bases and 2 bases respectively, with 7 bases between them. The CDR3 length is 13 residues. Germline V gene data show CDR1 as MDHEN and CDR2 as SYDVKM. The sequence was obtained from a human donor who had recovered from COVID-19. The sequencing here drew on peripheral blood, taken after recovery from COVID-19. The rearrangement links TRBV28 to TRBJ2-3; D not resolved. CDR3 protein: CASSSIFTDTQYF. In DNA, the CDR3 is TGTGCCAGCAGTTCCATATTCACAGATACGCAGTATTTT.